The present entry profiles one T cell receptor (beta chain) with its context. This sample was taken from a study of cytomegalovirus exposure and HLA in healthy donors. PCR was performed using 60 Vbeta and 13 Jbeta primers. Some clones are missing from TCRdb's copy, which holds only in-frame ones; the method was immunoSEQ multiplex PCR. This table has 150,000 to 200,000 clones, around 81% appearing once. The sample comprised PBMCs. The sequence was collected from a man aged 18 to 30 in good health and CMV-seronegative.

Here the CDR3 reads CASSPPGTRSHNEQFF. For the CDR3, the DNA is TGTGCCAGCAGTCCTCCCGGGACACGTTCCCACAATGAGCAGTTCTTC. V and J are TRBV28 and TRBJ2-1; D possibly corresponds to TRBD1 (6 bases). The CDR3 loop spans 16 amino acids. Germline V CDR1 and CDR2: MDHEN, SYDVKM. The V gene lost 5 bases and the J gene lost 5 bases, with 19 bases spanning the gap.